This T cell receptor (beta chain) is drawn from a study of blood T cell repertoires in COVID-19. Turning to the study itself: PBMCs, B-cell-depleted T cells, or T cells provided the cDNA or gDNA that made up the material.

Per the germline V gene, CDR1 is SGHVS and CDR2 is FQNEAQ. Trimming cost V 1 base and J 0 bases, with 10 bases left between them. There are 17 residues in the CDR3. Profiling relied on immunoSEQ multiplex PCR, and the TCRdb table lists in-frame clones only, not all of them. The data show more than 95,000 clones, around nine tenths seen once. V gene TRBV7-8 combines with J gene TRBJ1-6; no clear D. The material sequenced was peripheral blood. The clonotype comes from a human donor in a cohort sampled during active COVID-19. The DNA for the CDR3 is TGTGCCAGCAGCTTAGGAGAGCTGAGCTCCTATAATTCACCCCTCCACTTT. It translates to CASSLGELSSYNSPLHF.